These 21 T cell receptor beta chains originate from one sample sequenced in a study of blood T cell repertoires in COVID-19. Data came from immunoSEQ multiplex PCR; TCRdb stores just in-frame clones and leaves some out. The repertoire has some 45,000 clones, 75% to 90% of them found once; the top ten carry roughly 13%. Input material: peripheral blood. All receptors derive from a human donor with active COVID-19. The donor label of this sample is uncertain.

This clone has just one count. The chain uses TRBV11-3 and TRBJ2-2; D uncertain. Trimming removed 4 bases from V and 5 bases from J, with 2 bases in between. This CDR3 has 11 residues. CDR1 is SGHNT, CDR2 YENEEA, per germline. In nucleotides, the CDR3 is TGTGCCAGCAGCTCGACCGGGGAGCTGTTTTTT. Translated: CASSSTGELFF.

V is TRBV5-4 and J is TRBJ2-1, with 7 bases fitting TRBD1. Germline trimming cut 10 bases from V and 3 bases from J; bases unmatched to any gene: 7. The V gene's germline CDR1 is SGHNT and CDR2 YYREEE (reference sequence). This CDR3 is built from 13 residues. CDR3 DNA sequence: TGTGCCGGTGGGGGACAGAACTACAATGAGCAGTTCTTC. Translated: CAGGGQNYNEQFF.

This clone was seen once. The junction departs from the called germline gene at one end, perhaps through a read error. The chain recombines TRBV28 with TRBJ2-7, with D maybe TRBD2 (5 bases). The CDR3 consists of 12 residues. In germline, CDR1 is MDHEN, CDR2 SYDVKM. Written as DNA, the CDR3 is TGTGCCACCAGTGAGGGCCCGTACGAGCAGTACTTC. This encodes CATSEGPYEQYF. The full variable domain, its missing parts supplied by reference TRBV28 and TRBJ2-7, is DVKVTQSSRYLVKRTGEKVFLECVQDMDHENMFWYRQDPGLGLRLIYFSYDVKMKEKGDIPEGYSVSREKKERFSLILESASTNQTSMYLCATSEGPYEQYFGPGTRLTVT.

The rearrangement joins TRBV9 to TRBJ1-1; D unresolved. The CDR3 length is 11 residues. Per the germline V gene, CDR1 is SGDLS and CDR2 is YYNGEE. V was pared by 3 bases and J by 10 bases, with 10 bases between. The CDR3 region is CASSGLAGAFF. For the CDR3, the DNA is TGTGCCAGCAGCGGCCTGGCGGGAGCTTTCTTT.

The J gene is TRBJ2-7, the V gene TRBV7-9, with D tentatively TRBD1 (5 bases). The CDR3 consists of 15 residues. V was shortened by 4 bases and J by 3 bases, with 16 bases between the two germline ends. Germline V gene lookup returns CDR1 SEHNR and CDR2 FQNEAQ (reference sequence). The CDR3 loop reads CASSSSRETVYEQYF. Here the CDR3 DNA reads TGTGCCAGCAGCTCATCCAGGGAAACCGTCTACGAGCAGTACTTC.

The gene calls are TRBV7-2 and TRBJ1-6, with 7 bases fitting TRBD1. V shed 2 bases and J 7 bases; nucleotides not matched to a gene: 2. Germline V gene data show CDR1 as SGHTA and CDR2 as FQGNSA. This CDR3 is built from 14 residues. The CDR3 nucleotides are TGTGCCAGCAGCTTACAGGGGGGCAATTCACCCCTCCACTTT. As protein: CASSLQGGNSPLHF.

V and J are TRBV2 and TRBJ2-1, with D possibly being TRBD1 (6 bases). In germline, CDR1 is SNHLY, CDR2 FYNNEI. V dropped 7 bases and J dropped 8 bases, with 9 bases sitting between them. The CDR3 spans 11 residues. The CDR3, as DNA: TGTGCCAGCACAGGGGTGTATGAGCAGTTCTTC. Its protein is CASTGVYEQFF. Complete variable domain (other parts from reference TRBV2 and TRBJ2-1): EPEVTQTPSHQVTQMGQEVILRCVPISNHLYFYWYRQILGQKVEFLVSFYNNEISEKSEIFDDQFSVERPDGSNFTLKIRSTKLEDSAMYFCASTGVYEQFFGPGTRLTVL.

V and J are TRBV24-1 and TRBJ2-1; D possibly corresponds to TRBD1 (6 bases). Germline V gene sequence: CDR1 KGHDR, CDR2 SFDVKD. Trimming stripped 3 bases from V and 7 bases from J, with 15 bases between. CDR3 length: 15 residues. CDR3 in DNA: TGTGCCACCAGTGATCTAGGACAGAAATGGAATGAGCAGTTCTTC. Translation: CATSDLGQKWNEQFF.

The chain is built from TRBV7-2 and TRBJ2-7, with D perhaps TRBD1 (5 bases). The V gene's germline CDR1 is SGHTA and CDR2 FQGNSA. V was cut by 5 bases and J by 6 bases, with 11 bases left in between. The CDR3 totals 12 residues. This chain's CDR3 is CASSLDTFEQYF. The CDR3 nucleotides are TGTGCCAGCAGCCTGGACACATTCGAGCAGTACTTC. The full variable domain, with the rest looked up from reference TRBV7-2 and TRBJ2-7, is GAGVSQSPSNKVTEKGKDVELRCDPISGHTALYWYRQSLGQGLEFLIYFQGNSAPDKSGLPSDRFSAERTGGSVSTLTIQRTQQEDSAVYLCASSLDTFEQYFGPGTRLTVT.

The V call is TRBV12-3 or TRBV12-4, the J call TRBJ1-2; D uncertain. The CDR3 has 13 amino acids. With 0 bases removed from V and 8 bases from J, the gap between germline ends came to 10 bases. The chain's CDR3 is CASSLAGRLGYTF. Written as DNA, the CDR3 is TGTGCCAGCAGTTTAGCTGGGCGCCTGGGCTACACCTTC.

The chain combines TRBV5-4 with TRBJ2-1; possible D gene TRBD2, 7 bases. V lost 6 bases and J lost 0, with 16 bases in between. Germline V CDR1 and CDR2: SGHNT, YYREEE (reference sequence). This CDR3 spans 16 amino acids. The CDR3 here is CASTLGGLTSYNEQFF. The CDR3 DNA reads TGTGCCAGCACCCTGGGGGGGCTGACCTCCTACAATGAGCAGTTCTTC.

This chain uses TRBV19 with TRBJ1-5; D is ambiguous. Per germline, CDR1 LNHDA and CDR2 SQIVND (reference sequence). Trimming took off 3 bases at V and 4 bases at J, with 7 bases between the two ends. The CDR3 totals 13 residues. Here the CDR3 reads CASSITANQPQHF. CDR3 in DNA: TGTGCCAGTAGTATTACAGCAAATCAGCCCCAGCATTTT.

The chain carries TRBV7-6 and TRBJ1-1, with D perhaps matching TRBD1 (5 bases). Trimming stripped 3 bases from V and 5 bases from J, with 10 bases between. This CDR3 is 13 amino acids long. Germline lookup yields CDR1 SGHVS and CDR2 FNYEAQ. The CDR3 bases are TGTGCCAGCAGCTTCACAGGAAGAACTGAAGCTTTCTTT. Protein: CASSFTGRTEAFF.

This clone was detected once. CDR3 residues: CASSFTSGRIQETQYF. For the CDR3, the DNA is TGTGCCAGCAGCTTCACTAGCGGGAGGATCCAAGAGACCCAGTACTTC. The chain carries TRBV7-2 and TRBJ2-5; 12 bases are shared with TRBD2. CDR1 is SGHTA, CDR2 FQGNSA, per germline. V was pared by 3 bases and J by 1 base, with 3 bases of the junction left unmatched. The CDR3 has 16 amino acids.

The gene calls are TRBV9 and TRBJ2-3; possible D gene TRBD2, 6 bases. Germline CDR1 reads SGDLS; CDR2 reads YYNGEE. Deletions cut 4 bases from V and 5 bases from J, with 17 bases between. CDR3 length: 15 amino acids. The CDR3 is CASSPGSGAVDTQYF. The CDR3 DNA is TGTGCCAGCAGCCCGGGTAGCGGAGCGGTAGATACGCAGTATTTT.

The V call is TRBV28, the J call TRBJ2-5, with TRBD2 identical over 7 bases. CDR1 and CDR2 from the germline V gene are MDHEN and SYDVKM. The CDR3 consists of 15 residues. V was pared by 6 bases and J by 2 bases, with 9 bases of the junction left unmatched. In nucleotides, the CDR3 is TGTGCCAGCAGATCCCCCGGGGGAGGGCAAGAGACCCAGTACTTC. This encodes CASRSPGGGQETQYF.

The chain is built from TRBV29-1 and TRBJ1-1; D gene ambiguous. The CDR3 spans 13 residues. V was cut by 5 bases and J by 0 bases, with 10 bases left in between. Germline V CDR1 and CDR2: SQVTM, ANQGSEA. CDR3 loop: CSVSQLMNTEAFF. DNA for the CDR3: TGCAGCGTTTCACAGCTCATGAACACTGAAGCTTTCTTT.

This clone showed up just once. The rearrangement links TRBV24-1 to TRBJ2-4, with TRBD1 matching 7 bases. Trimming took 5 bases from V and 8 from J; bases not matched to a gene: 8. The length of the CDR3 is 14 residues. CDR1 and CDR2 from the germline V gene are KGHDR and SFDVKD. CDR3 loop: CATSVNRGEDIQYF. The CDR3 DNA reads TGTGCCACCAGTGTTAACAGGGGAGAAGACATTCAGTACTTC.

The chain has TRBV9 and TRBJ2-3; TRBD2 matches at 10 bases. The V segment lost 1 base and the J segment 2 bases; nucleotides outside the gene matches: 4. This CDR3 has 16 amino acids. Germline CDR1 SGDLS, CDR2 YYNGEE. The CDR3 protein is CASSVSSGGDTDTQYF. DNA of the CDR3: TGTGCCAGCAGCGTATCCAGCGGGGGGGACACAGATACGCAGTATTTT. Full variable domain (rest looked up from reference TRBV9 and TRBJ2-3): DSGVTQTPKHLITATGQRVTLRCSPRSGDLSVYWYQQSLDQGLQFLIQYYNGEERAKGNILERFSAQQFPDLHSELNLSSLELGDSALYFCASSVSSGGDTDTQYFGPGTRLTVL.

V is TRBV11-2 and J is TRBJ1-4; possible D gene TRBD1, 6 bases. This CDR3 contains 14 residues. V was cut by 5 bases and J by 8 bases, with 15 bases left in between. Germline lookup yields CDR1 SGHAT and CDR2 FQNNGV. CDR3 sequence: CASSLDRPSEKLFF. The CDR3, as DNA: TGTGCCAGCAGCCTGGACAGACCATCAGAAAAACTGTTTTTT.

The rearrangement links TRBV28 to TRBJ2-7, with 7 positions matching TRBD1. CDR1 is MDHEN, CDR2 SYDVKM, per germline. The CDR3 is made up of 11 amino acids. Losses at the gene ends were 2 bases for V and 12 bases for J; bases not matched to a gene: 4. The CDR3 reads CASSLGTVSYF. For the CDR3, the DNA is TGTGCCAGCAGTTTAGGGACAGTATCGTACTTC.